Following are 32 T cell receptor beta chains from one sample sequenced in a study of T cell responses to AZD1222 COVID-19 vaccine. Only in-frame clones appear in the TCRdb table, and some are missing; sequencing was by immunoSEQ multiplex PCR. The repertoire holds 100,000 to 150,000 clones, roughly 92% seen once, with around 1.1% in the top ten. The specimen was peripheral blood, collected 28 days after the second AZD1222 dose. The receptor set was obtained from an adult who received the AZD1222 COVID-19 vaccine.

The V gene is TRBV19, the J gene TRBJ2-1; possibly TRBD2 for D (5 bases). The germline V gene has CDR1 LNHDA and CDR2 SQIVND (reference sequence). Trimming pared 3 bases from V and 6 bases from J, leaving 18 bases between. The CDR3 covers 16 residues. CDR3 in amino acids: CASSMKRAGPINEQFF. The CDR3, as DNA: TGTGCCAGTAGTATGAAGAGGGCAGGCCCGATCAATGAGCAGTTCTTC.

The rearrangement joins TRBV5-1 to TRBJ1-1; TRBD1 might be the D (5 bases). The germline gives CDR1 SGHRS, CDR2 YFSETQ. The CDR3 length is 16 residues. The ends were cut back, 4 bases at V and 1 base at J, with 17 bases in the middle. CDR3 sequence (DNA): TGCGCCAGCAGCCGTGGAGGGACGTCCGGGAACACTGAAGCTTTCTTT. Its translation is CASSRGGTSGNTEAFF.

V usage is TRBV7-8 and J usage is TRBJ1-1, with D uncertain. CDR3 size: 15 residues. Germline V lookup: CDR1 SGHVS, CDR2 FQNEAQ. V lost 7 bases to trimming and J lost 0 bases, with 15 bases between them. CDR3 nucleotides: TGTGCCAGCACCTGGAGATCCGTCATGAACACTGAAGCTTTCTTT. Translation gives CASTWRSVMNTEAFF.

The rearrangement joins TRBV7-9 to TRBJ1-4; TRBD1 is a possible D gene (5 bases). Germline-derived CDR1 and CDR2 are SEHNR and FQNEAQ (reference sequence). V lost 5 bases to trimming and J lost 6 bases, with 16 bases between them. The CDR3 spans 15 residues. Written as DNA, the CDR3 is TGTGCCAGCAGCACCGTCACCGGGACCGATGAAAAACTGTTTTTT. It is translated as CASSTVTGTDEKLFF.

V usage is TRBV5-6 and J usage is TRBJ1-5; no clear D gene. CDR1 is SGHDT, CDR2 YYEEEE, per germline. This CDR3 is 14 amino acids long. V was trimmed by 1 base and J by 5 bases, leaving 10 bases between them. The chain's CDR3 is CASSLIGNDQPQHF. The CDR3 bases are TGTGCCAGCAGCTTGATTGGGAATGATCAGCCCCAGCATTTT.

Only one count was recorded for this clone. The chain is built from TRBV28 and TRBJ1-3; D remains unclear. Trimming left V 6 bases short and J 0 bases short, with 9 bases between. Germline V gives CDR1 MDHEN, CDR2 SYDVKM. This CDR3 contains 14 residues. The CDR3 region has the DNA TGTGCCAGCAGGGCGACGGTCTCTGGAAACACCATATATTTT. Protein product: CASRATVSGNTIYF.

This CDR3 reads CASSPGQKNSPLHF. The CDR3 nucleotides are TGTGCCAGCTCACCCGGACAGAAGAATTCACCCCTCCACTTT. The chain joins TRBV18 to TRBJ1-6; D possibly corresponds to TRBD1 (6 bases). Germline CDR1 KGHSH, CDR2 LQKENI. Trimming shortened V by 3 bases and J by 7 bases, and 10 bases separated the two germline ends. CDR3 length equals 14 residues.

This clone was counted a single time. J is TRBJ2-1 and V is TRBV2, with TRBD2 identical over 8 bases. The ends lost 7 bases at V and 4 bases at J; junction bases unmatched: 15. Looked up from germline, CDR1 is SNHLY and CDR2 is FYNNEI. The CDR3 spans 17 residues. The CDR3 loop reads CASTGEVLAARYNEQFF. In DNA, the CDR3 is TGTGCCAGCACCGGGGAGGTACTAGCGGCGAGATACAATGAGCAGTTCTTC.

The V gene is TRBV27, the J gene TRBJ1-2; D unresolved. The CDR3 runs 17 residues. Trimming removed 1 base at V and 1 base at J, with 16 bases between. Per the germline V gene, CDR1 is MNHEY and CDR2 is SMNVEV (reference sequence). CDR3 coding DNA: TGTGCCAGCAGTTTATTCGTAGGCTCGGTAATTAACTATGGCTACACCTTC. Residues: CASSLFVGSVINYGYTF.

V is TRBV6-5 and J is TRBJ1-2; D gene ambiguous. This CDR3 has 14 amino acids. V was cut by 6 bases and J by 2 bases, with 13 bases left in between. Germline V gene lookup returns CDR1 MNHEY and CDR2 SVGAGI. The CDR3 spells CASREPLGNYGYTF. The CDR3 region has the DNA TGTGCCAGCAGGGAGCCGCTTGGCAACTATGGCTACACCTTC.

The chain uses TRBV6-4 and TRBJ2-1, with 7 bases aligning to TRBD1. Trimming took 10 bases from V and 4 from J; bases not matched to a gene: 16. Germline V lookup: CDR1 MRHNA, CDR2 SNTAGT. The CDR3 loop spans 16 amino acids. The CDR3 loop is CANPRGGQLGYNEQFF. The CDR3 nucleotides are TGTGCCAACCCTCGTGGGGGACAGCTAGGGTACAATGAGCAGTTCTTC.

The V gene is TRBV27, the J gene TRBJ1-6; TRBD1 agrees at 8 bases. The CDR3 is made up of 16 amino acids. With 0 bases clipped from V and 10 bases from J, the junction kept 8 bases outside the gene matches. CDR1 and CDR2 (germline): MNHEY, SMNVEV (reference sequence). The chain's CDR3 is CASSLSYRGLGSPLHF. Written as DNA, the CDR3 is TGTGCCAGCAGTTTATCTTACAGGGGGTTAGGCTCACCCCTCCACTTT.

The chain links TRBV11-3 to TRBJ1-1; D gene unclear. This CDR3 region has 12 residues. The V gene lost 1 base and the J gene lost 13 bases, with 13 bases spanning the gap. From germline, CDR1 is SGHNT and CDR2 YENEEA. CDR3 DNA: TGTGCCAGCAGCTTAGGGTTTGGAATCGTTTTCTTT. The encoded protein is CASSLGFGIVFF.

The count of this clone is one. The chain links TRBV6-1 to TRBJ2-2; a weak D match, TRBD2 (6 bases). The CDR3 extends over 13 amino acids. Trimming removed 0 bases from V and 10 bases from J, with 9 bases in between. Germline-derived CDR1 and CDR2 are MNHNS and SASEGT. The CDR3 DNA sequence: TGTGCCAGCAGTGAAGCGGGGGGAAAGGAGCTGTTTTTT. Its protein product is CASSEAGGKELFF.

The J gene is TRBJ1-1, the V gene TRBV7-3; D perhaps matches TRBD1 (6 bases). V was cut by 5 bases and J by 4 bases, with 17 bases left in between. The CDR3 has 15 residues. CDR1 and CDR2 from the germline V gene are SGHTA and FQGTGA. The CDR3 DNA reads TGTGCCAGCAGCCCACAGGGAAACGGGATCACTGAAGCTTTCTTT. Residues: CASSPQGNGITEAFF.

This clone has a single count. This sequence joins TRBV6-5 and TRBJ1-4; weak D call: TRBD1 (5 bases). The CDR3 sequence is 14 residues long. Germline V gene data show CDR1 as MNHEY and CDR2 as SVGAGI. V was pared by 5 bases and J by 8 bases, with 15 bases between. The CDR3 loop is CASSRMKSGEKLFF. CDR3 nucleotide sequence: TGTGCCAGCAGTCGGATGAAATCAGGGGAAAAACTGTTTTTT.

The chain couples TRBV10-1 to TRBJ2-7; possibly TRBD1 for D (5 bases). V was clipped by 3 bases and J by 1 base, with 10 bases between them. The CDR3 extends over 14 amino acids. Germline-derived CDR1 and CDR2 are WNHNN and SYGVQD (reference sequence). For the CDR3, the DNA is TGCGCCAGCAGTGACGGCACAGGATCCTACGAGCAGTACTTC. Translation gives CASSDGTGSYEQYF.

This chain joins TRBV30 and TRBJ2-2, with 11 bases that match TRBD2. This CDR3 has 16 residues. The V gene end was trimmed by 3 bases and the J gene end by 3 bases; junction bases not matched to a gene: 6. The germline gives CDR1 GTSNPN, CDR2 SVGIG (reference sequence). Here the CDR3 DNA reads TGTGCCTGGAGGGCTCTGGGACTAGCGGACACCGGGGAGCTGTTTTTT. Encoded protein: CAWRALGLADTGELFF.

The V call is TRBV6-5, the J call TRBJ2-7; 10 nucleotides align to TRBD2. The CDR3 covers 15 residues. The V gene end was trimmed by 5 bases and the J gene end by 4 bases; junction bases not matched to a gene: 8. From germline, CDR1 is MNHEY and CDR2 SVGAGI. DNA of the CDR3: TGTGCCAGCAGTCGAGAGTGGACTAGCGGTTACGAGCAGTACTTC. As protein: CASSREWTSGYEQYF.

The chain employs TRBV11-3 and TRBJ2-2, with D unclear. CDR1 is SGHNT, CDR2 YENEEA, per germline. V gave up 1 base and J gave up 7 bases, with 7 bases separating them. The length of the CDR3 is 13 residues. The CDR3 nucleotides read TGTGCCAGCAGCTTAGGCGTGGGCGGGGAGCTGTTTTTT. This encodes CASSLGVGGELFF.

The rearrangement uses TRBV19 and TRBJ1-2, with a weak D call TRBD1 (5 bases). The V end was cut by 0 bases, the J end by 5 bases, with 16 bases between. This CDR3 is built from 16 residues. CDR1 LNHDA and CDR2 SQIVND come from the germline V gene (reference sequence). CDR3 coding DNA: TGTGCCAGTAGTATAGAGGCCAACAGGCGGCTTTATGGCTACACCTTC. This gives the protein CASSIEANRRLYGYTF.

The chain has TRBV7-2 and TRBJ1-4; D is perhaps TRBD1 (5 bases). The CDR3 covers 14 residues. Deletions cut 6 bases from V and 4 bases from J, with 12 bases between. Germline V CDR1 and CDR2: SGHTA, FQGNSA. CDR3 residues: CASRSGGNNEKLFF. As DNA, the CDR3 is TGTGCCAGCAGGTCGGGGGGAAATAATGAAAAACTGTTTTTT. The full variable domain, its missing parts supplied by reference TRBV7-2 and TRBJ1-4, is GAGVSQSPSNKVTEKGKDVELRCDPISGHTALYWYRQSLGQGLEFLIYFQGNSAPDKSGLPSDRFSAERTGGSVSTLTIQRTQQEDSAVYLCASRSGGNNEKLFFGSGTQLSVL.

This clone is a singleton in its sample. J is TRBJ1-5 and V is TRBV7-8; 9 bases align to TRBD1. There are 15 residues in the CDR3. Unmatched junction bases numbered 4, after V lost 3 bases and J lost 4 bases. Germline V gene sequence: CDR1 SGHVS, CDR2 FQNEAQ. CDR3 residues: CASSFTGGGNQPQHF. The CDR3 DNA sequence: TGTGCCAGCAGCTTCACAGGGGGCGGGAATCAGCCCCAGCATTTT.

V is TRBV9 and J is TRBJ2-1; 16 positions agree with TRBD2. The CDR3 runs 16 residues. Germline V gene data show CDR1 as SGDLS and CDR2 as YYNGEE. V lost 3 bases to trimming and J lost 10 bases; unmatched junction nucleotides: 7. Here the CDR3 reads CASSEGLAGGPGEQFF. CDR3 nucleotides: TGTGCCAGCAGCGAGGGACTAGCGGGAGGGCCGGGGGAGCAGTTCTTC.

The J gene is TRBJ2-2, the V gene TRBV4-2, with 8 bases identical to TRBD2. Germline lookup yields CDR1 LGHNA and CDR2 YNFKEQ. The CDR3 is 18 residues long. V shed 4 bases, J shed 1 base, and the junction held 11 bases outside the gene matches. CDR3 protein: CASSLNILAEMNTGELFF. The CDR3 nucleotides read TGTGCCAGCAGCCTCAACATACTAGCGGAGATGAACACCGGGGAGCTGTTTTTT.

The chain employs TRBV19 and TRBJ2-5; 10 bases fit TRBD2. J gave up 2 bases and V 4 bases, and 7 bases lay outside the gene matches. The CDR3 has 16 amino acids. Germline lookup yields CDR1 LNHDA and CDR2 SQIVND (reference sequence). The CDR3 coding sequence is TGTGCCAGTAGTAGAGAATCTAGCGGGGGTCAAGAGACCCAGTACTTC. Translated, it gives CASSRESSGGQETQYF.

The V gene is TRBV6-5, the J gene TRBJ2-6; D is unresolved. The ends were cut back, 7 bases at V and 0 bases at J, with 7 bases in the middle. Germline CDR1 MNHEY, CDR2 SVGAGI. The CDR3 has 14 residues. The CDR3 sequence: CASTESSGANVLTF. The CDR3 DNA reads TGTGCCAGCACCGAATCCTCTGGGGCCAACGTCCTGACTTTC.

The chain links TRBV5-6 to TRBJ1-5; D call uncertain. V lost 1 base, J lost 5 bases, and 10 bases lay in between. This CDR3 spans 14 amino acids. Per germline, CDR1 SGHDT and CDR2 YYEEEE. The CDR3 nucleotides read TGTGCCAGCAGCTTGACAGCAGCTGATCAGCCCCAGCATTTT. This codes for CASSLTAADQPQHF.

V gene TRBV5-8 combines with J gene TRBJ2-5; TRBD2 matches 7 bases. J gave up 2 bases and V 4 bases, and 5 bases lay outside the gene matches. Germline CDR1 reads SGHTS; CDR2 reads YDEGEE. The CDR3 totals 14 residues. In DNA form, the CDR3 reads TGTGCCAGCAGCGCTCGGGAGGTACAAGAGACCCAGTACTTC. Amino acid sequence: CASSAREVQETQYF.

This sequence joins TRBV7-6 and TRBJ2-5, with D perhaps TRBD1 or TRBD2 (5 bases each). Germline CDR1 and CDR2: SGHVS and FNYEAQ. The CDR3 length is 13 residues. Trimming left V 3 bases short and J 4 bases short, with 9 bases between. For the CDR3, the DNA is TGTGCCAGCAGCTTCTCGGGACCAGAGACCCAGTACTTC. Amino acid sequence: CASSFSGPETQYF.

The chain is built from TRBV11-3 and TRBJ1-1; 12 nucleotides align to TRBD1. This CDR3 comprises 18 residues. The trim removed 4 bases at V and 2 bases at J, leaving 11 bases unmatched. Germline lookup yields CDR1 SGHNT and CDR2 YENEEA. In DNA, the CDR3 is TGTGCCAGCAGCTACCGTCCGGGACAGGGGGCAGGAAACACTGAAGCTTTCTTT. The encoded protein is CASSYRPGQGAGNTEAFF.

The J gene is TRBJ1-1, the V gene TRBV24-1; 7 nucleotides match TRBD1. Germline V gene lookup returns CDR1 KGHDR and CDR2 SFDVKD. CDR3 size: 11 residues. The V segment lost 11 bases and the J segment 2 bases; nucleotides outside the gene matches: 1. This CDR3 is CARTGNTEAFF. The DNA for the CDR3 is TGTGCCAGGACAGGAAACACTGAAGCTTTCTTT.